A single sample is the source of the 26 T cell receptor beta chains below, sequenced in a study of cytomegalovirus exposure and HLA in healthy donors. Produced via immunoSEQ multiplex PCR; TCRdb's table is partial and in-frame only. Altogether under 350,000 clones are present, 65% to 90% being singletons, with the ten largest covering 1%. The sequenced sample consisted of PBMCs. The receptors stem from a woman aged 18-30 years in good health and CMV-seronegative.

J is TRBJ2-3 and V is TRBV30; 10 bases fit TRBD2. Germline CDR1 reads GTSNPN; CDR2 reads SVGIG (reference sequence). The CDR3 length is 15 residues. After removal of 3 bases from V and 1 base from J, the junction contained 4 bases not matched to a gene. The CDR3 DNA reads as TGTGCCTGGAGCGACGGACTAGCGGGCACAGATACGCAGTATTTT. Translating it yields CAWSDGLAGTDTQYF.

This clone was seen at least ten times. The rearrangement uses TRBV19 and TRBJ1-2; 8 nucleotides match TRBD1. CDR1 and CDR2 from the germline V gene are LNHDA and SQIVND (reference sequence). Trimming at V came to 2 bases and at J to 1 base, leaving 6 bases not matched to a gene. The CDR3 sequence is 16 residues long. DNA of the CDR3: TGTGCCAGTAGTATACTCAAACAGGGGGGTAACTATGGCTACACCTTC. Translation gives CASSILKQGGNYGYTF.

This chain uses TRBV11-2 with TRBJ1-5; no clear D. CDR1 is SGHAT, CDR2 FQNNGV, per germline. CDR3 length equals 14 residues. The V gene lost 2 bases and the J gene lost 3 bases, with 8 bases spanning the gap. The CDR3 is CASSLNGINQPQHF. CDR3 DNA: TGTGCCAGCAGCTTAAACGGGATCAATCAGCCCCAGCATTTT. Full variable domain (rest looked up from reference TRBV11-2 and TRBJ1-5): EAGVAQSPRYKIIEKRQSVAFWCNPISGHATLYWYQQILGQGPKLLIQFQNNGVVDDSQLPKDRFSAERLKGVDSTLKIQPAKLEDSAVYLCASSLNGINQPQHFGDGTRLSIL.

The CDR3 DNA reads as TGTGCCAGCAATCCCTTAGGCACAGATACGCAGTATTTT. It yields the protein CASNPLGTDTQYF. The chain couples TRBV25-1 to TRBJ2-3; D ambiguous. The germline gives CDR1 MGHDK, CDR2 SYGVNS. V lost 7 bases to trimming and J lost 1 base, with 9 bases between them. The length of the CDR3 is 13 residues.

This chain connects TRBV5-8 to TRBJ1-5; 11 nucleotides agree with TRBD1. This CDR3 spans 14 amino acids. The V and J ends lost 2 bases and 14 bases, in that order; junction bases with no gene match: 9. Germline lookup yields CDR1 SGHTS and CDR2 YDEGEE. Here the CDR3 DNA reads TGTGCCAGCAGCTTCCCCTGGACAGGGGGCCGAGAGCATTTT. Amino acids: CASSFPWTGGREHF.

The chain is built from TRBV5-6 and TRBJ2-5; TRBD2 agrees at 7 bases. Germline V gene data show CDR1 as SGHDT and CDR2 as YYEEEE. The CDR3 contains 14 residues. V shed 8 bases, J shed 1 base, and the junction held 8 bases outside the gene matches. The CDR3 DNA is TGTGCCAGTTTAAGGGGCGGGGGCCAAGAGACCCAGTACTTC. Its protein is CASLRGGGQETQYF.

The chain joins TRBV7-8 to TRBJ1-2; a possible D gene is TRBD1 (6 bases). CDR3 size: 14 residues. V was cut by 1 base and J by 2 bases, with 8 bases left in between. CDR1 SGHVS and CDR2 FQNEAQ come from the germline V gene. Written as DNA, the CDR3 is TGTGCCAGCAGCTTAGACAGGGCCAACTATGGCTACACCTTC. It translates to CASSLDRANYGYTF.

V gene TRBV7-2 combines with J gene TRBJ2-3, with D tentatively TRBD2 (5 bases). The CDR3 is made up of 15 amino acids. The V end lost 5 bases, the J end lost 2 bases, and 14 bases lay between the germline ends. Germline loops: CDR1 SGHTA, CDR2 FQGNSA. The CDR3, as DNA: TGTGCCAGCAGCCCTCGGTTGGGAGCCACAGATACGCAGTATTTT. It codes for CASSPRLGATDTQYF.

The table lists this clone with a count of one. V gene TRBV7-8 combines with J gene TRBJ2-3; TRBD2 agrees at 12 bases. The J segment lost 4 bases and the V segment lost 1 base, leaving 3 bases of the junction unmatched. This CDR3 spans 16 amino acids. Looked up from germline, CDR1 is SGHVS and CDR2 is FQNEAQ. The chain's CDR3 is CASSLGTSGEADTQYF. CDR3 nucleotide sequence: TGTGCCAGCAGCTTAGGGACTAGCGGGGAGGCAGATACGCAGTATTTT.

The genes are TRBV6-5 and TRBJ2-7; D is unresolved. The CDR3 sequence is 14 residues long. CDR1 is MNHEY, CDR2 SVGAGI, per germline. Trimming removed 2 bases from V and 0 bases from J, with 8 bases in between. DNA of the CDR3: TGTGCCAGCAGTTACCTGTACGGCTCCTACGAGCAGTACTTC. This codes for CASSYLYGSYEQYF.

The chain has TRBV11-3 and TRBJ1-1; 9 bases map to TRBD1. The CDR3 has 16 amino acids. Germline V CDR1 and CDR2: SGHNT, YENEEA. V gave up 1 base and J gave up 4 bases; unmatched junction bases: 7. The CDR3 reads CASSLGGPGQGTEAFF. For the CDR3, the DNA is TGTGCCAGCAGCTTAGGTGGACCGGGACAGGGCACTGAAGCTTTCTTT.

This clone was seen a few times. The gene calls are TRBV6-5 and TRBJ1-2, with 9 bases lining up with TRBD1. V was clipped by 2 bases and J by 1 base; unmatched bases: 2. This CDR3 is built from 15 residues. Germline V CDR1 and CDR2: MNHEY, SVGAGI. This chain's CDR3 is CASSYGDRVNYGYTF. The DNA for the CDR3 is TGTGCCAGCAGTTACGGGGACAGGGTTAACTATGGCTACACCTTC.

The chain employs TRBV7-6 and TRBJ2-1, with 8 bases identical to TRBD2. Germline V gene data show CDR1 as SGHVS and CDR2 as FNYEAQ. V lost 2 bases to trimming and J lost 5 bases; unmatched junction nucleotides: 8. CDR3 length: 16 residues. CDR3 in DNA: TGTGCCAGCAGCTTACAGCCTAGCGGGTTAGACAATGAGCAGTTCTTC. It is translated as CASSLQPSGLDNEQFF.

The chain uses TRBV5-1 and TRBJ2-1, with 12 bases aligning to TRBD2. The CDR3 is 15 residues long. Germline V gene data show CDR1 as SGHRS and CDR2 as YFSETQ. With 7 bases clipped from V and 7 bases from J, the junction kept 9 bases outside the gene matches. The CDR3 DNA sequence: TGCGCCAGCCTTCCTAGCGGGAGGGCGGGGAATGAGCAGTTCTTC. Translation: CASLPSGRAGNEQFF.

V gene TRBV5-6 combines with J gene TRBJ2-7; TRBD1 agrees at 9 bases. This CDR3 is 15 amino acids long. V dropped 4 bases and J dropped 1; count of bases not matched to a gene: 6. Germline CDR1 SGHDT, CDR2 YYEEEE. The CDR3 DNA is TGTGCCAGCAGCGGATCAGGGACAGGGTCCTACGAGCAGTACTTC. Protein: CASSGSGTGSYEQYF.

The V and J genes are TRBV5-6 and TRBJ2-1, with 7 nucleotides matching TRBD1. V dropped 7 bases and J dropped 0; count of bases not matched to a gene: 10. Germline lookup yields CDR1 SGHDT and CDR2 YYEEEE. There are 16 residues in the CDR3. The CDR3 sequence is CASGQTGTSSYNEQFF. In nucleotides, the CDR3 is TGTGCCAGCGGACAGACAGGGACAAGCTCCTACAATGAGCAGTTCTTC.

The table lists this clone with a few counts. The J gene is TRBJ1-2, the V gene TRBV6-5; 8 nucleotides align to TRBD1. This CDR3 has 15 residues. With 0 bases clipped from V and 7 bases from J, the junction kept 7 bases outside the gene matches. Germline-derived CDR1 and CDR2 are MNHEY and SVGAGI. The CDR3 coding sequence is TGTGCCAGCAGTTACTCATTACAGGGGGAGGGTGGCTACACCTTC. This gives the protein CASSYSLQGEGGYTF.

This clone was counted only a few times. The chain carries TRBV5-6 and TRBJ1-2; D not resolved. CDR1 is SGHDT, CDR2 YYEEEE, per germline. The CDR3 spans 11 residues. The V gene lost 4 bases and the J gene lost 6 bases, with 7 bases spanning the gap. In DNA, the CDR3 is TGTGCCAGCAGCCCCGGGGATGGCTACACCTTC. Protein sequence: CASSPGDGYTF. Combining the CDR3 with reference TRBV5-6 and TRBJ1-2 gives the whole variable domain DAGVTQSPTHLIKTRGQQVTLRCSPKSGHDTVSWYQQALGQGPQFIFQYYEEEERQRGNFPDRFSGHQFPNYSSELNVNALLLGDSALYLCASSPGDGYTFGSGTRLTVV.

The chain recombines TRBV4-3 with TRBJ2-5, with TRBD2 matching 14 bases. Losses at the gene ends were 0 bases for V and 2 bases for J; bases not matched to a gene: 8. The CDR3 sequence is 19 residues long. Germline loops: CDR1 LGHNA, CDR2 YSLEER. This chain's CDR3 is CASSQEWGLAGALQETQYF. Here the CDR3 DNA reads TGCGCCAGCAGCCAAGAATGGGGACTAGCGGGAGCCTTACAAGAGACCCAGTACTTC.

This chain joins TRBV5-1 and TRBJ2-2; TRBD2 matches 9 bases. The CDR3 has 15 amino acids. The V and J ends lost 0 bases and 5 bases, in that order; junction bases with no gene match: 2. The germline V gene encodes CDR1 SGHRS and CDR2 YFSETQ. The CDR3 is CASSLDLAGTGELFF. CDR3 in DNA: TGCGCCAGCAGCTTGGATCTAGCGGGGACCGGGGAGCTGTTTTTT.

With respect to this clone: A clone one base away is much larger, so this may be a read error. The CDR3 region is CASNIAQGKLFF. The CDR3 region has the DNA TGTGCCAGCAACATCGCTCAGGGGAAACTGTTTTTT. The chain recombines TRBV13 with TRBJ1-4; weak D call: TRBD1 (6 bases). Trimming stripped 7 bases from V and 11 bases from J, with 14 bases between. This CDR3 spans 12 amino acids. Per the germline V gene, CDR1 is PRHDT and CDR2 is FYEKMQ (reference sequence).

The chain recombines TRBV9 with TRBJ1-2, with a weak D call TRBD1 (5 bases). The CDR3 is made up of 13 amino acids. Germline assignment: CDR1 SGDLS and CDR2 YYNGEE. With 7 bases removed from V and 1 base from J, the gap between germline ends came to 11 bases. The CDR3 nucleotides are TGTGCCAGCGGGGGGAGCGTTAACTATGGCTACACCTTC. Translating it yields CASGGSVNYGYTF.

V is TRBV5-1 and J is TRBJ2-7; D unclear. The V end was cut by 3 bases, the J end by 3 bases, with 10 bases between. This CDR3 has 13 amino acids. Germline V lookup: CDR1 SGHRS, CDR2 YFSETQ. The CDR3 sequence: CASSSQTHYEQYF. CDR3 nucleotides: TGCGCCAGCAGCTCCCAGACACACTACGAGCAGTACTTC.

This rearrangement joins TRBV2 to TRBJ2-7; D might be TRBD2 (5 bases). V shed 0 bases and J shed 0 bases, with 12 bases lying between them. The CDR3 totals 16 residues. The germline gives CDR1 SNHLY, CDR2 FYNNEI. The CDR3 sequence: CASSEAPRGASYEQYF. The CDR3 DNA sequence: TGTGCCAGCAGTGAAGCACCACGGGGAGCCTCCTACGAGCAGTACTTC.

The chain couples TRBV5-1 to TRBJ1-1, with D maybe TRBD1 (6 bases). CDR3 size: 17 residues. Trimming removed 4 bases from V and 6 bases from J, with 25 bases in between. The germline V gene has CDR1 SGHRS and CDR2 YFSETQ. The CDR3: CASSHRVPPSEHAEAFF. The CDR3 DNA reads TGCGCCAGCAGCCACAGGGTGCCCCCATCGGAACACGCTGAAGCTTTCTTT.

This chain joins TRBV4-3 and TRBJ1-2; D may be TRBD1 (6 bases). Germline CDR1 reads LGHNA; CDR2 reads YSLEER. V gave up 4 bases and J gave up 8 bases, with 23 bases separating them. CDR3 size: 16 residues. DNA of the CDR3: TGCGCCAGCAGCCGGCAAAGGGGAACAGGGATGATGGGCTACACCTTC. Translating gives CASSRQRGTGMMGYTF.